The T cell receptor beta chain under discussion was sequenced for a study of cytomegalovirus exposure and HLA in healthy donors (dated by TCRdb to 2017 to 2019). Looking at the study overall: An earlier analysis of approximately 590 of the donors reported approximately 300 Gb of sequence data and 100 million to 130 million unique TCR beta sequences from approximately 180 million T cells. An early release that covered several hundred HLA-typed donors contained about 300 gigabases of sequencing data and 85 million to 100 million unique TCR sequences. The genetic ancestry cluster associated with self-reported Caucasian donors included about 81% of the roughly 400 genotyped donors. The study aimed to test whether cataloging public T cell receptors could reveal signatures of past pathogen exposure. The study used immunosequencing to profile the T cell repertoires of approximately 630 subjects and linked those repertoires to cytomegalovirus serostatus. Along with the roughly 710-subject first cohort, a separate validation cohort of roughly 110 different subjects was used. To predict cytomegalovirus infection status, the study brought together high-throughput TCR immunosequencing, statistical association of individual TCRs with disease status, and machine learning. To study patterns of TCR occurrence, a later analysis re-analyzed previously published TCR beta repertoires from 500 to 850 donors and added high-resolution HLA genotyping. The later analysis used no new phenotypic data to find candidate immune exposures, relying instead on TCR beta sequences and their occurrence across donors. In an earlier analysis of 550 to 700 of the donors, high-throughput TCR beta sequencing was used to judge whether each TCR beta V gene segment behaved as functional or pseudogenic. Donor age, sex, ethnicity and CMV serostatus were compiled together with the repertoire data. A later genetic analysis took genome-wide SNP genotypes for about 55% of the roughly 700 donors and used that subset as a discovery cohort. All discovery cohort repertoires had been generated on a single sequencing platform. HLA typing covered class I and class II loci at four-digit resolution. Typing coverage differed by locus: A, B, C, DRB1 and DQB1 were typed in about 629-640 donors, DQA1 in about 500, DPA1 in around 600, and DPB1 in roughly 470. Four or five DR-DQ haplotypes were handled as single units for association and clustering, since linkage in the cohort was strong. Across some 400 genotyped donors of the cohort, an average of roughly 200,000 unique TCR beta nucleotide sequences per donor were sequenced, and roughly 17% of those sequences were non-productive. Paper-wide results and their limitations: According to a later analysis, most CMV-associated TCR beta chains appeared to be HLA-restricted, and the HLA associations seemed to be driven largely by CMV exposure. Broadly in line with IMGT annotations, most TCR beta V segments showed up in productive rearrangements about 87% or about 30% of the time in an earlier analysis of 587 of the donors. Most TCR sequences were seen in very few donors, while some public TCRs were found in many individuals. The only immune exposure information available for the cohort was CMV serostatus. The authors suggested that the approach could potentially be generalized to other disease states and immunological phenotypes. In both the original and validation cohorts, the classifier was reported to diagnose cytomegalovirus status with high specificity and sensitivity. Correlated functional status among segregating V segments might be attributable to linkage disequilibrium, but an unknown experimental factor could not be ruled out. Because counts were too low, roughly 18 rarely observed V segments, including chromosome 9 orphons, were left out of the earlier analysis of 587 of the donors. In a later analysis, more than 15,000 TCR beta sequences were associated with specific HLA alleles at a false discovery rate of 0.05. The cohort was sequenced for TCR beta chains only, and without alpha or paired-chain data the features that could be detected were limited. In the study, 164 TCR beta chains were listed as associated with cytomegalovirus. Because HLA typing was unavailable for some donors at each locus, only the typed subset was used in association tests. In a later genetic analysis, fewer N-insertions in productive TCRs were reported among donors in an Asian-associated ancestry cluster than the approximately 670-donor mean. Strong co-occurrence of HLA alleles, especially DR and DQ, made assigning TCR associations to individual alleles difficult. V-gene and J-gene trimming of TCR beta chains was associated with a missense DCLRE1C variant in a later genetic analysis, and the association was replicated in an independent cohort. The sequencing pipeline was judged likely to have produced a cluster of highly shared sequence variants as a technical artifact. In a later analysis, TCR association rates were found to vary across HLA loci, with the most associated TCRs seen for DRB1 alleles and the fewest for HLA-C alleles. According to a later analysis, parvovirus B19, influenza, CMV and Epstein-Barr virus appeared linked to several top co-occurrence clusters. In vitro tests confirmed that three of the cytomegalovirus-associated TCR beta chains recognize cytomegalovirus antigens. A further reported finding was that TCR beta sequences accurately predicted the HLA-A and HLA-B alleles for most subjects in the first cohort. Presence/absence analyses assumed roughly uniform sequencing depth across donors, an assumption that may not hold. The 87-base-pair reads could not distinguish some IMGT-functional V segments, including TRBV6-2 and TRBV6-3, so those segments were excluded. In a later analysis, HLA-associated TCR beta chains were found to be more clonally expanded and to have lower generation probabilities than equally common non-associated chains.

Libraries were prepared through the immunoSEQ multiplex PCR assay. The multiplex PCR relied on a mix of 60 forward primers for TCR Vbeta segments and 13 reverse primers for TCR Jbeta segments. A multiplex PCR assay on genomic DNA amplified the CDR3 region of rearranged TCR beta genes. On the Illumina HiSeq System, the amplified TCR beta libraries were sequenced as 87-base-pair reads. On the authors' methods: In a later analysis, some 80 million unique TCR beta chains were counted across the approximately 640 repertoires, and approximately 11 million of these chains were shared by at least two donors. Raw reads were error-corrected and collapsed into unique sequences with a nearest-neighbor algorithm that merged closely related sequences to remove PCR and sequencing errors. V, D and J gene segments were assigned by aligning CDR3 sequences to IMGT reference sequences. For a sequence to be retained, a match of at least six nucleotides to both a V gene segment and a J gene segment was required. Rearrangements were classified as productive when the CDR3 lacked stop codons and remained in frame with V and J, and all other rearrangements were classified as non-productive. CDR3 was defined by IMGT convention, running from the second conserved V-encoded cysteine to the conserved J-encoded phenylalanine. Sequences without an unambiguous match to a single V gene segment were excluded from the earlier analysis of about 600 of the donors. An earlier analysis of approximately 590 of the donors called V segments functional above 56.7% productive rearrangements and segregating when the between-donor standard deviation exceeded 5%. A statistical classification framework was developed to diagnose cytomegalovirus status using the catalog of TCR beta chain sequences. V and J gene assignment, in a later analysis, came from comparing TCR nucleotide sequences with IMGT/GENE-DB human TR gene sequences. A later analysis assigned CDR3 sequences and most-parsimonious VDJ recombination scenarios with the TCRdist pipeline. A later analysis defined each TCR beta chain by its CDR3 amino acid sequence plus V-gene family, and excluded reads lacking a unique V-gene family. In a later analysis, around 600 highly shared, low-generation-probability nucleotide sequences were removed to address suspected cross-contamination and a sequencing artifact. A later analysis calculated a clonal expansion index for each public chain from normalized within-repertoire ranks of inferred template counts. Generation probabilities in a later analysis came from a VDJ recombination model fitted to out-of-frame rearrangements, and those results were checked against IGoR. A later analysis scored TCR-TCR, TCR-HLA and TCR-CMV co-occurrence with hypergeometric tests, applying a repertoire-size bias correction to TCR pairs. In a later analysis, false discovery rates were estimated by permuting HLA or CMV assignments 20 times. In a later analysis, co-occurring TCRs were grouped using DBSCAN, and TCRdist sequence similarity was added for clustering within HLA-allele-positive subsets. For co-occurrence clustering, repertoires with fewer than 30,000 or more than 120,000 public chains were excluded, along with roughly 5 repertoires with anomalous nucleotide sharing. What TCRdb holds here is the immuneACCESS table cut down to in-frame rearrangements. Part of the clones is not present; checked against another copy, under half of the missing clones reflect an unresolved V gene, and the others are unexplained. The D gene and trimming were derived from the DNA, and the V and J assignments and clone size from that table. The table for this sample lists about 160,000 clones; more than 75% of them were counted only once. Together, the top ten hold approximately 0.87% of the sample.

In total, approximately 700 healthy bone marrow donors made up the cohort. At the time of sampling, all cohort members were nominally healthy, though unrecorded immune exposures were likely present. The donor tested CMV seropositive, placing the donor among the approximately 310 seropositive members of the cohort. A peripheral blood sample was provided by each donor, and peripheral blood mononuclear cells were used for TCR beta sequencing. The Qiagen DNeasy Blood Extraction Kit was used to extract genomic DNA from the blood cell samples. The germline V gene yields SGHRS for CDR1 and YFSETQ for CDR2. From cysteine to phenylalanine, the CDR3 is 17 amino acids long. The CDR3 DNA has 51 bases and is translated from base 1. V drops 3 bases and J drops 2 bases, leaving 19 bases in between. This clone was picked up one time. Its antigen is unknown. No base quality values were provided; no much bigger clone lies one nucleotide off.

The sequencing sample was made of PBMCs. The source is a girl aged 2-15 years in good health and CMV-seropositive. The V and J segments used are TRBV5-1 and TRBJ2-3, and possibly TRBD2, on 6 matching bases. CDR3 protein: CASSSASTSRATDTQYF. The nucleotide sequence is TGCGCCAGCAGCTCGGCCTCGACTAGTCGGGCCACAGATACGCAGTATTTT.